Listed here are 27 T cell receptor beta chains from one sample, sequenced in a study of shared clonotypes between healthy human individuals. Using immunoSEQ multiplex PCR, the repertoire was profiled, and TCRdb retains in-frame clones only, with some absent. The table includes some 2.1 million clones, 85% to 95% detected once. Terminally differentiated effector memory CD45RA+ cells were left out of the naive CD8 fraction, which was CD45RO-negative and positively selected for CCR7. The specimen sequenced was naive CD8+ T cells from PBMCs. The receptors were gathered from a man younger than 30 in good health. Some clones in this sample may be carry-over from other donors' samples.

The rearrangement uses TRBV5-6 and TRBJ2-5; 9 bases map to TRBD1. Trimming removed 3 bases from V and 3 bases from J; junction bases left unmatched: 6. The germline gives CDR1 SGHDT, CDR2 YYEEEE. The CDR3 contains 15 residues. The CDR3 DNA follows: TGTGCCAGCAGCTCTCTCCGGGACAGGGAAGAGACCCAGTACTTC. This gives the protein CASSSLRDREETQYF. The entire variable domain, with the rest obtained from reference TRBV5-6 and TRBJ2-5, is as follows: DAGVTQSPTHLIKTRGQQVTLRCSPKSGHDTVSWYQQALGQGPQFIFQYYEEEERQRGNFPDRFSGHQFPNYSSELNVNALLLGDSALYLCASSSLRDREETQYFGPGTRLLVL.

The DNA of the CDR3 is TGTGCCAGCAGCGTAGAACTGGGCAGGGGGATCGATGGCTACACCTTC. It is translated as CASSVELGRGIDGYTF. The chain is built from TRBV9 and TRBJ1-2, with TRBD1 matching over 7 bases. The CDR3 is made up of 16 amino acids. CDR1 and CDR2 (germline): SGDLS, YYNGEE. The J segment lost 6 bases and the V segment lost 0 bases, leaving 11 bases of the junction unmatched.

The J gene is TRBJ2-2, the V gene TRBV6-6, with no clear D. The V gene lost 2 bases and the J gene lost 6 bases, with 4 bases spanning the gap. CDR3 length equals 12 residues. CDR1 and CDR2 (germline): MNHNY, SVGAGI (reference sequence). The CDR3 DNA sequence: TGTGCCAGCAGTTACGGCCCCGGGGAGCTGTTTTTT. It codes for CASSYGPGELFF.

The DNA for the CDR3 is TGCAGCGTTGTAGGTGACCCTCAGAGGAGCACAGATACGCAGTATTTT. Its protein is CSVVGDPQRSTDTQYF. The rearrangement uses TRBV29-1 and TRBJ2-3; D unclear. V lost 4 bases and J lost 0, with 17 bases in between. This CDR3 is built from 16 residues. Germline CDR1 reads SQVTM; CDR2 reads ANQGSEA.

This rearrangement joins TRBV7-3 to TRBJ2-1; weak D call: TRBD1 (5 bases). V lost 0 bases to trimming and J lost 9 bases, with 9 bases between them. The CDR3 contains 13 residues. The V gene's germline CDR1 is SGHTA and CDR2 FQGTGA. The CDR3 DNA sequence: TGTGCCAGCAGCTTAACGACTGGGGCTGAGCAGTTCTTC. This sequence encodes CASSLTTGAEQFF.

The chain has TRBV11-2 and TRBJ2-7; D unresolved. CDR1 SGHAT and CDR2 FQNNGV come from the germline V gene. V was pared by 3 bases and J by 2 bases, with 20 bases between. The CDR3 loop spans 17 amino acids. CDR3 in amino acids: CASSFSRVDPRPYEQYF. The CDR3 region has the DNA TGTGCCAGCAGCTTCAGTAGGGTTGACCCAAGACCCTACGAGCAGTACTTC.

CDR3 loop: CASGSNRVADTQYF. In DNA form, the CDR3 reads TGTGCCAGCGGGTCTAACAGGGTCGCAGATACGCAGTATTTT. The gene calls are TRBV27 and TRBJ2-3, with a weak D call TRBD1 (6 bases). CDR3 length: 14 amino acids. The V gene lost 8 bases and the J gene lost 4 bases, with 16 bases spanning the gap. Germline CDR1 MNHEY, CDR2 SMNVEV (reference sequence).

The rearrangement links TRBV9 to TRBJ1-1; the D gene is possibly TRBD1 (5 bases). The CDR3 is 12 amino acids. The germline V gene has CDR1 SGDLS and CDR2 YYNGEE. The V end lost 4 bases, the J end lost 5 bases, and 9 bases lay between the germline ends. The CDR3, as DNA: TGTGCCAGCAGCCGGGACTTGACTGAAGCTTTCTTT. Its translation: CASSRDLTEAFF.

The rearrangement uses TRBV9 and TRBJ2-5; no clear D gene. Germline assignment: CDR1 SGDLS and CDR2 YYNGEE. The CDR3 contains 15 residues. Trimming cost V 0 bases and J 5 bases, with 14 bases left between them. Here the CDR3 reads CASSVDLGLGETQYF. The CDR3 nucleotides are TGTGCCAGCAGCGTAGATTTGGGGTTGGGGGAGACCCAGTACTTC. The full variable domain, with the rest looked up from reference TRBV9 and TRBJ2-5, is DSGVTQTPKHLITATGQRVTLRCSPRSGDLSVYWYQQSLDQGLQFLIQYYNGEERAKGNILERFSAQQFPDLHSELNLSSLELGDSALYFCASSVDLGLGETQYFGPGTRLLVL.

DNA for the CDR3: TGTGCCAGCAGCTTAGGGGGCCTCAAGCGGGAACCCTACGAGCAGTACTTC. Residues: CASSLGGLKREPYEQYF. This chain connects TRBV7-2 to TRBJ2-7; TRBD2 matches at 7 bases. In germline, CDR1 is SGHTA, CDR2 FQGNSA. V lost 1 base to trimming and J lost 2 bases; unmatched junction nucleotides: 11. CDR3 size: 17 residues.

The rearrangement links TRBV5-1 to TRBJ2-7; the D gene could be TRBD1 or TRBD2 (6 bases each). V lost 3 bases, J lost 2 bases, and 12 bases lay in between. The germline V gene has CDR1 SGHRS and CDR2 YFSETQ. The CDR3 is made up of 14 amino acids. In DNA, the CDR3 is TGCGCCAGCAGCTGGAGGGGACAAACCTACGAGCAGTACTTC. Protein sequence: CASSWRGQTYEQYF.

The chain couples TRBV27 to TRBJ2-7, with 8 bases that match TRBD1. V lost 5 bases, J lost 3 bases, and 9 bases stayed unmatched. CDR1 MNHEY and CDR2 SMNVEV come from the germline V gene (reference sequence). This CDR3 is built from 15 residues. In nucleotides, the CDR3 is TGTGCCAGCAGTCCTTACAGGGGGGCCCTCTACGAGCAGTACTTC. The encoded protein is CASSPYRGALYEQYF.

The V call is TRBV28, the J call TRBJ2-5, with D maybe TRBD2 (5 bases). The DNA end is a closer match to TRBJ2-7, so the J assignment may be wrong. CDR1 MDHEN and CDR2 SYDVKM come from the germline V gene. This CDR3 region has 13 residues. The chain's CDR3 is CASRPGIPYEQYF. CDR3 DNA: TGTGCCAGCAGGCCCGGGATACCCTACGAGCAGTACTTC.

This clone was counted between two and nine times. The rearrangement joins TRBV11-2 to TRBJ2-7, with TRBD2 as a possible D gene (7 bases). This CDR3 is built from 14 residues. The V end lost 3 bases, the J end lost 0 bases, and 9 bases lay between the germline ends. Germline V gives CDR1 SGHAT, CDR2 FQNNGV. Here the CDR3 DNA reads TGTGCCAGCAGCTTCGGGGGGCTCTCCTACGAGCAGTACTTC. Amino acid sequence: CASSFGGLSYEQYF. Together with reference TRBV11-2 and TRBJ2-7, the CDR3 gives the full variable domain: EAGVAQSPRYKIIEKRQSVAFWCNPISGHATLYWYQQILGQGPKLLIQFQNNGVVDDSQLPKDRFSAERLKGVDSTLKIQPAKLEDSAVYLCASSFGGLSYEQYFGPGTRLTVT.

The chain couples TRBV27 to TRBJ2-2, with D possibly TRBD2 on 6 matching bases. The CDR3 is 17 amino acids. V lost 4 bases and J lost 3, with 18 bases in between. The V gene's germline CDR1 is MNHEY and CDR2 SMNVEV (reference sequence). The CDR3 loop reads CASSSPLGREDTGELFF. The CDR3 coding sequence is TGTGCCAGCAGTTCCCCCTTGGGGCGGGAAGACACCGGGGAGCTGTTTTTT.

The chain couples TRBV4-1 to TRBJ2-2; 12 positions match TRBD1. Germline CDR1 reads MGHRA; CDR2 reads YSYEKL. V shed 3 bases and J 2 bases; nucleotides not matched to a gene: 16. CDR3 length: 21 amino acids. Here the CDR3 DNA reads TGCGCCAGCAGCCACCCACCACCGGGACAGGGGGCTTTGGTTAACACCGGGGAGCTGTTTTTT. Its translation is CASSHPPPGQGALVNTGELFF.

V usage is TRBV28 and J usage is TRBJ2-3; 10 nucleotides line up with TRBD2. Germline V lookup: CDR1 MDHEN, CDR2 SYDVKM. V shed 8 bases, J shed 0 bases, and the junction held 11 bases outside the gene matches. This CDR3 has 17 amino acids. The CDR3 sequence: CASGFSGREPSTDTQYF. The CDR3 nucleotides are TGTGCCAGCGGATTCAGCGGGAGGGAACCCAGCACAGATACGCAGTATTTT.

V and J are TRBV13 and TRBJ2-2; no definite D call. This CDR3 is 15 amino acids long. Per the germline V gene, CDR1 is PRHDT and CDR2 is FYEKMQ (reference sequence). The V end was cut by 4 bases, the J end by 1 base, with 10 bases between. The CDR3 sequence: CASSSDGLNTGELFF. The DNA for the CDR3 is TGTGCCAGCAGCTCGGACGGATTGAACACCGGGGAGCTGTTTTTT.

CDR3 nucleotide sequence: TGTGCCAGCAGCCAATTAGCCGGGGTAACTGGAGATACGCAGTATTTT. Translated, it gives CASSQLAGVTGDTQYF. J is TRBJ2-3 and V is TRBV4-2; TRBD2 might be the D (5 bases). Deletions cut 2 bases from V and 5 bases from J, with 17 bases between. CDR3 length equals 16 residues. Looked up from germline, CDR1 is LGHNA and CDR2 is YNFKEQ.

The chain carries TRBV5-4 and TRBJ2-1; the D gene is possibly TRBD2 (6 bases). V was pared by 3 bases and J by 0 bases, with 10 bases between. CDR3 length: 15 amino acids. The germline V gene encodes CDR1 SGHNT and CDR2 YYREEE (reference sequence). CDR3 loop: CASSSRDFSYNEQFF. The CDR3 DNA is TGTGCCAGCAGCTCGCGGGACTTCTCCTACAATGAGCAGTTCTTC.

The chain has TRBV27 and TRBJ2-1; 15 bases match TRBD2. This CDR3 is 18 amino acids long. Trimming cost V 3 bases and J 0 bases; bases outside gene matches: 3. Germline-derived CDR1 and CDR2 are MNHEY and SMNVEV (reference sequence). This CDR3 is CASSFGTSGRSSYNEQFF. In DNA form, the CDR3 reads TGTGCCAGCAGTTTTGGGACTAGCGGGAGGAGCTCCTACAATGAGCAGTTCTTC.

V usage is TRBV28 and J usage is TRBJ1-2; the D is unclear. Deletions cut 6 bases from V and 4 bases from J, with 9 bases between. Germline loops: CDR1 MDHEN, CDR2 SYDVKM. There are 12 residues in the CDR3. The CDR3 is CASRRTIYGYTF. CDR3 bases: TGTGCCAGCAGAAGGACCATCTATGGCTACACCTTC.

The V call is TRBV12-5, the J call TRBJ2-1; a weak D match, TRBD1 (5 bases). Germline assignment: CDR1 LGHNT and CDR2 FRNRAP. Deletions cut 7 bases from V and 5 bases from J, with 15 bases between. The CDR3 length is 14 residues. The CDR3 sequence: CASAIWGHNNEQFF. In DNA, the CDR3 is TGTGCTAGTGCCATTTGGGGCCACAACAATGAGCAGTTCTTC. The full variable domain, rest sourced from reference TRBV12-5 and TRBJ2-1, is DARVTQTPRHKVTEMGQEVTMRCQPILGHNTVFWYRQTMMQGLELLAYFRNRAPLDDSGMPKDRFSAEMPDATLATLKIQPSEPRDSAVYFCASAIWGHNNEQFFGPGTRLTVL.

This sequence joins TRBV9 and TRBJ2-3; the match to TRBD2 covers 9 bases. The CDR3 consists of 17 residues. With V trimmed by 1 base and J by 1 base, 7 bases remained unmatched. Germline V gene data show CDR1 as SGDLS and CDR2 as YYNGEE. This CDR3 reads CASSVFSGRGGTDTQYF. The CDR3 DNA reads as TGTGCCAGCAGCGTATTTAGCGGGAGAGGTGGCACAGATACGCAGTATTTT.

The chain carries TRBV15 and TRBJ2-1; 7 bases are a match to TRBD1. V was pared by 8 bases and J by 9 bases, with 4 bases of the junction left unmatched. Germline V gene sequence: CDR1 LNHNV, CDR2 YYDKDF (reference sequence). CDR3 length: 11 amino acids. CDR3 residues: CATREGAEQFF. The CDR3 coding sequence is TGTGCCACCCGCGAGGGGGCTGAGCAGTTCTTC.

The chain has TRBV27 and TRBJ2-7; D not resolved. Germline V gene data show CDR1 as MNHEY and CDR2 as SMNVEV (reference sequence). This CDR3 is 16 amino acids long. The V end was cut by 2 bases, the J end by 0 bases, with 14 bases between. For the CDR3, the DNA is TGTGCCAGCAGTTTAGTAAGCACACTTACCTCCTACGAGCAGTACTTC. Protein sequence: CASSLVSTLTSYEQYF.

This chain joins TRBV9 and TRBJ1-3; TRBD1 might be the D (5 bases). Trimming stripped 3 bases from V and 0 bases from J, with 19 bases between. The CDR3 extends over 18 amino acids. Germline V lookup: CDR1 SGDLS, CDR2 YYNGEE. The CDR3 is CASSAALGRDNSGNTIYF. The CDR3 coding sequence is TGTGCCAGCAGCGCAGCTCTTGGCAGGGATAACTCTGGAAACACCATATATTTT. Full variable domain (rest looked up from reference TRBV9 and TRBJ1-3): DSGVTQTPKHLITATGQRVTLRCSPRSGDLSVYWYQQSLDQGLQFLIQYYNGEERAKGNILERFSAQQFPDLHSELNLSSLELGDSALYFCASSAALGRDNSGNTIYFGEGSWLTVV.